The source of this T cell receptor (beta chain) is a study of T cell responses to AZD1222 COVID-19 vaccine. The CDR3 has 15 amino acids. J gave up 0 bases and V 10 bases, and 13 bases lay outside the gene matches. Looked up from germline, CDR1 is SGHNT and CDR2 is YYREEE (reference sequence). Sequencing was performed with immunoSEQ multiplex PCR; in TCRdb, only in-frame clones are kept and a portion is missing. Of about 88,000 clones listed, about 88% are singletons. This rearrangement joins TRBV5-4 to TRBJ2-7; TRBD1 aligns across 7 bases. The input for sequencing was peripheral blood, taken on day 0 of AZD1222 vaccination. The source is an adult in good health. CDR3 DNA: TGTGCCCCCAGTCATGGGGCAGGGGGCTCCTACGAGCAGTACTTC. It codes for CAPSHGAGGSYEQYF.